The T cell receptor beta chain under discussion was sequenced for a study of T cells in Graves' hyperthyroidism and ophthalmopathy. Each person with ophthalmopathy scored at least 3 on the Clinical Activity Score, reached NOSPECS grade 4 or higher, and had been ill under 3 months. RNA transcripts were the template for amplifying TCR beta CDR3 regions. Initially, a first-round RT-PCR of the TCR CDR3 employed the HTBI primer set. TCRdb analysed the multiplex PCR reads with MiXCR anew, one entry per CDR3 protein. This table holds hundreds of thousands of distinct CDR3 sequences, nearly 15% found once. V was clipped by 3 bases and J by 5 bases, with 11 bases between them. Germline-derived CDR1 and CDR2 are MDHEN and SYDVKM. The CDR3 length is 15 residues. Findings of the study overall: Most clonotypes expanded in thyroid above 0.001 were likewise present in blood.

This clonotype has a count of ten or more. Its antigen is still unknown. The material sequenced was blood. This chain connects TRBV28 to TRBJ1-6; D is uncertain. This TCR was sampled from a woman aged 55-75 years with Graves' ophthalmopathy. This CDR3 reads CASSLTLMDNSPLHF. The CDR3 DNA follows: TGTGCCAGCAGTTTGACCCTCATGGATAATTCACCCCTCCACTTT.